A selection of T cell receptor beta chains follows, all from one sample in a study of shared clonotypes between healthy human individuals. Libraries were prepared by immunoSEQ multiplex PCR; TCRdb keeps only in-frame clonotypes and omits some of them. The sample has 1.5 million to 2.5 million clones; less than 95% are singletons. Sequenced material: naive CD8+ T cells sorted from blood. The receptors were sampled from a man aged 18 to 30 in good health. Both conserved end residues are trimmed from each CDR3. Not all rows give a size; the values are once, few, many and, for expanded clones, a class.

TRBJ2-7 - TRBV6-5 ASSPPDRGYEQY
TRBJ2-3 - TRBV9 ASSEDGGQGEDTQY
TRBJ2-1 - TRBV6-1 AANLLYNEQF
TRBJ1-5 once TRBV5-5 ASSISPGVDQPQH
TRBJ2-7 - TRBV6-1 ASQFIGDVYEQY
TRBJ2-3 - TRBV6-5 ASSYSGSDTQY
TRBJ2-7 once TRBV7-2 ASTVGGAREQY
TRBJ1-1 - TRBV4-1 ASSQAGSNTEAF
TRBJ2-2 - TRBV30 AWSPSGELF
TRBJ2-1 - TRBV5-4 ASSFEPPGLAARDEQF
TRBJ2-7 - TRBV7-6 ASSLVQTREQY
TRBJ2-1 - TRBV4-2 ASSQAIGNDLDEQF
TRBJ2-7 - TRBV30 AWGRLAWSYEQY
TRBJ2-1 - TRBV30 AWSVDGAGTYNEQF
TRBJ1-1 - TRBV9 ASSVVGDTEAF
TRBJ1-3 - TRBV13 ASSIGTEGLY
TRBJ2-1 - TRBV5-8 ASSSWTSGIIEQF
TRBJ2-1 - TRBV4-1 ASSQYRAYEQF
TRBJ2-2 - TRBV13 ASTLGTSFNTGELF
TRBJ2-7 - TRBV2 ASSPSPGSSYEQY
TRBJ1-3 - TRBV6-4 ASSGYRGVSGNTIY
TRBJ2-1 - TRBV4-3 ASSTAWRGDYNEQF
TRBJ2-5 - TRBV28 ASSGTSGAYQETQY
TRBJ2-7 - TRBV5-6 ASSLGRQGQWMGEQY
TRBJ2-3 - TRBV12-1 ASSGAGARKTTDTQY
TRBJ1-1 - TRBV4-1 ASSQIGGDGGTEAF
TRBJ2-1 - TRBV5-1 ASSLETYNEQF
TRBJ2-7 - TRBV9 ASSVGQGVPYEQY
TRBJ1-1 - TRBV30 AWSLEAGTEAF